One and the same sample provided the 9 T cell receptor beta chains below, sequenced in a study of T cells in women clearing cervical HPV infection. Libraries were prepared by immunoSEQ multiplex PCR; TCRdb keeps only in-frame clonotypes and omits some of them. The ten top clones account for around 4%, within a sample of roughly 30,000 clones. Sequencing input: blood buffy coat. Every receptor here comes from a woman aged 18 to 75 with a cervical HPV16 infection that either progressed to CIN3+ or cleared (not recorded which).

Regarding this clone: With the read ending 3 residues before the CDR3 end, the germline J gene is used to fill in that end. J is TRBJ1-2 and V is TRBV6-2 or TRBV6-3, with a tentative D call TRBD1 (6 bases). Germline V gene data show CDR1 as MNHEY and CDR2 as SVGEGT. V gave up 5 bases and J gave up 7 bases, with 23 bases separating them. The CDR3 totals 16 residues. The CDR3 bases that were read are TGTGCCAGCAGTGACCCAGGGGAAGAGGGGAACGCTGGC. Protein: CASSDPGEEGNAG. The whole CDR3 region reads CASSDPGEEGNAGYTF.

Remarks on this clone: The read ends 3 residues shy of where the CDR3 ends; the end is completed using the germline J gene. The genes are TRBV5-1 and TRBJ1-2; 11 bases fit TRBD1. The CDR3 totals 13 residues. CDR1 and CDR2 (germline): SGHRS, YFSETQ. The CDR3 spells CASSFGTGGDYTF. The DNA read from the CDR3 is TGCGCCAGCAGCTTCGGGACAGGGGGAGAC.

As to this clone: The read is 3 residues too short to cover the CDR3 end, so that end is filled in from the germline J gene. This rearrangement joins TRBV7-8 to TRBJ1-6; D is possibly TRBD1 (5 bases). The V gene lost 1 base and the J gene lost 5 bases, with 6 bases spanning the gap. CDR1 SGHVS and CDR2 FQNEAQ come from the germline V gene. This CDR3 contains 14 residues. CDR3 sequence reads: CASSLGQNNSPLHF. CDR3 bases read: TGTGCCAGCAGCTTAGGACAGAATAATTCACCC.

Worth noting for this clone: The CDR3 goes on 3 residues after the read ends, and that part is filled in from the germline J gene. The chain uses TRBV20-1 and TRBJ2-1, with TRBD1 matching 11 bases. Per the germline V gene, CDR1 is DFQATT and CDR2 is SNEGSKA (reference sequence). V was clipped by 5 bases and J by 9 bases; unmatched bases: 6. This CDR3 contains 13 residues. The CDR3 spells CSAGDRGGVEQFF. The CDR3 DNA, read in part, is TGCAGTGCTGGGGACAGGGGGGGGGTTGAG.

Note on this clone: The missing CDR3 end, 3 residues past where the read stops, is filled in from the germline J gene. This rearrangement joins TRBV7-6 to TRBJ2-3; D perhaps matches TRBD1 (5 bases). CDR3 size: 14 residues. Germline assignment: CDR1 SGHVS and CDR2 FNYEAQ. Incomplete CDR3 DNA: TGTGCCAGCAGCTTCATGGACACACGGAAGACG. Its translation: CASSFMDTRKT. The complete CDR3 sequence is CASSFMDTRKTQYF.

For this clone: The read comes to an end 3 residues before the CDR3 does, leaving the germline J gene to fill in the end. This chain links TRBV29-1 with TRBJ2-2; 7 positions agree with TRBD1. The CDR3 is 13 amino acids. Germline V gene data show CDR1 as SQVTM and CDR2 as ANQGSEA. The part of the CDR3 DNA that was read is TGCAGCGTAGCCGGGACAGTCCGAGGGTTG. Protein sequence: CSVAGTVRGL. The entire CDR3 is CSVAGTVRGLLFF.

Details on this clone: The read terminates 3 residues before the CDR3 end, so the remaining end is supplied by the germline J gene. V usage is TRBV5-1 and J usage is TRBJ1-2; 9 nucleotides align to TRBD1. CDR1 is SGHRS, CDR2 YFSETQ, per germline. The CDR3 totals 16 residues. Incomplete CDR3 DNA: TGCGCCAGCAGCCCAACCAGAGCGGACAGGGGCCAAGGC. This codes for CASSPTRADRGQG. The complete CDR3 reads CASSPTRADRGQGYTF.

Of note for this clone: The read is 3 residues too short to cover the CDR3 end, so that end is filled in from the germline J gene. The chain links TRBV7-2 to TRBJ1-2; D might be TRBD1 (6 bases). Trimming took off 5 bases at V and 4 bases at J, with 17 bases between the two ends. Looked up from germline, CDR1 is SGHTA and CDR2 is FQGNSA. The CDR3 spans 15 residues. The sequenced CDR3 bases are TGTGCCAGCAGCCCTCAAGCGGACAGTTCCTATGGC. The encoded protein is CASSPQADSSYG. In full, the CDR3 is CASSPQADSSYGYTF. Filled out from reference TRBV7-2 and TRBJ1-2, the complete variable domain reads GAGVSQSPSNKVTEKGKDVELRCDPISGHTALYWYRQSLGQGLEFLIYFQGNSAPDKSGLPSDRFSAERTGGSVSTLTIQRTQQEDSAVYLCASSPQADSSYGYTFGSGTRLTVV.

On this clone itself: The CDR3 end falls 3 residues outside the read, so it is completed with the germline J gene. The chain joins TRBV5-4 to TRBJ1-2, with TRBD1 matching over 10 bases. This CDR3 has 15 amino acids. Germline V CDR1 and CDR2: SGHNT, YYREEE (reference sequence). Trimming took 3 bases from V and 3 from J; bases not matched to a gene: 5. The CDR3 region is CASSSLTGGDYGYTF. Incomplete CDR3 DNA: TGTGCCAGCAGCTCATTGACAGGGGGCGACTATGGC. Using reference TRBV5-4 and TRBJ1-2 for the parts outside the CDR3, the full variable domain is ETGVTQSPTHLIKTRGQQVTLRCSSQSGHNTVSWYQQALGQGPQFIFQYYREEENGRGNFPPRFSGLQFPNYSSELNVNALELDDSALYLCASSSLTGGDYGYTFGSGTRLTVV.